The entry below gives a single T cell receptor (beta chain) sequence along with its context. Its antigen remains undetermined. No much larger clone exists at a distance of one base, and base qualities are not known. The CDR3 regions of human TCRbeta chains were analyzed by immunosequencing. In the paper's pipeline: TCRs in the repertoires were compared against a reference library of SARS-CoV-2-specific TCRs that had been generated with the MIRA antigen-specificity platform. Breadth was defined as the fraction of unique TCRs that were SARS-CoV-2-associated. Depth was defined as the fraction of total T cells that were SARS-CoV-2-associated. Using the MIRA data, each spike-specific TCR was assigned both to the spike region to which the TCR was reactive and to a CD4 or CD8 class. Log10-transformed breadth and depth values were compared by one-way ANOVA with Sidak's multiple comparisons tests. Held by TCRdb, this immuneACCESS table contains in-frame sequences only and omits some clones. Under half of the omission traces to an unresolved V gene where checked; the cause of the rest is unknown. V and J calls and clone size come straight from that table; D and trimming were deduced from the DNA. For this sample there are roughly 170,000 clones; 85% to 90% appear just once. The top ten hold roughly 0.49% of the sample.

What the time point label conveys for this sample: baseline before first vaccination. The vaccinee samples were drawn from two UK trials, COV001 and COV002, one of which was a single-blind randomized controlled phase 2/3 trial testing AZD1222 (ChAdOx1 nCoV-19) in healthy adults. For TCRbeta chain sequencing, PBMC samples were collected from trial participants at day 0 and at day 28 after the second dose. The V end gives up 0 bases and the J end 1 base, leaving 3 bases in the junction not matched to a gene. The germline V gene (reference sequence) provides CDR1 LNHNV and CDR2 YYDKDF. The CDR3 runs 15 amino acids, cysteine and phenylalanine included. Just CDR3 DNA is preserved here, 45 bases in frame from base 1. The data were obtained in a study of T cell responses to AZD1222 COVID-19 vaccine (dated by TCRdb to 2020 to 2023). Regarding the study in general: AZD1222 recipients given second doses at about 4 weeks or at about 12 weeks were pooled, since spike-specific TCR depth and breadth were not found to differ between the two schedules. A total of approximately 240 trial participants underwent TCR sequencing, of whom 200 to 220 received two doses of AZD1222 and about 25 received two doses of the MenACWY control vaccine. Trial participants were enrolled by age into 18-55, 56-69 and 70-plus year subgroups, with about 150, 28 and 57 TCR-sequenced participants respectively. On the study overall, not on this receptor specifically: Because no day 14 peak-response samples were available, repertoires were characterized only after the peak T cell response. Vaccine-associated CD4 TCRs spanned the whole spike protein, with dominant responses in regions 160-218 and 743-854. The 56-69-year group was small, and its depth increase did not reach significance, likely because of low power. Conclusions about previously exposed vaccinees were limited because only a handful of AZD1222 recipients were SARS-CoV-2 seropositive at baseline. A significant rise in spike-specific TCR breadth and depth was observed after two AZD1222 doses relative to day 0 and relative to MenACWY recipients. Participants were mostly white British, with more females than males. The authors suggested clonal diversity may have been underestimated. Reportedly, almost half of the unique spike-specific TCRs recognized epitopes lying outside the regions that are mutated in the B.1.351 and B.1.1.7 variants.

This receptor was taken from an adult in good health. The sequence is built from TRBV15 and TRBJ2-7, with 7 middle bases fitting TRBD1. The input for sequencing was peripheral blood, taken on day 0 of AZD1222 vaccination. The bases read TGTGCCACCAGCAGAGAAGCAGGGGGTTCCTACGAGCAGTACTTC. It translates to CATSREAGGSYEQYF.